The 30 T cell receptor beta chains below all came from one sample that was sequenced in a study of blood T cell repertoires in COVID-19. The method was immunoSEQ multiplex PCR; TCRdb's version includes in-frame clones alone and lacks a portion of them. The sample has about 480,000 clones, about 88% seen once; the top ten hold about 8.2%. The specimen sequenced was peripheral blood. The receptor source for this set is a woman aged 45-65 years with COVID-19, enrolled during active disease.

This clone was seen a handful of times. CDR3 DNA: TGTGCCAGCTCACATTGGACGGGGGAGAACACTGAAGCTTTCTTT. Protein: CASSHWTGENTEAFF. The gene calls are TRBV18 and TRBJ1-1, with TRBD1 as a possible D gene (5 bases). Trimming took 4 bases from V and 1 from J, leaving 13 bases between them. The CDR3 sequence is 15 residues long. CDR1 KGHSH and CDR2 LQKENI come from the germline V gene.

This clone appeared a few times. This chain links TRBV5-1 with TRBJ1-6; perhaps TRBD1 as D (5 bases). The V and J ends lost 4 bases and 2 bases respectively, with 13 bases between them. Germline values: CDR1 SGHRS, CDR2 YFSETQ. The CDR3 length is 16 residues. The DNA for the CDR3 is TGCGCCAGCAGCGGTGGGGCACTCACCTATAATTCACCCCTCCACTTT. Amino acid sequence: CASSGGALTYNSPLHF.

The rearrangement joins TRBV19 to TRBJ2-7; no clear D gene. The CDR3 is 11 residues long. Looked up from germline, CDR1 is LNHDA and CDR2 is SQIVND (reference sequence). V dropped 6 bases and J dropped 3 bases, with 6 bases sitting between them. Here the CDR3 DNA reads TGTGCCAGTAGAAGAGGCTACGAGCAGTACTTC. It encodes CASRRGYEQYF.

This clone was picked up one time. The genes are TRBV5-4 and TRBJ2-2; 10 positions agree with TRBD1. V dropped 0 bases and J dropped 3; count of bases not matched to a gene: 5. This CDR3 has 17 amino acids. The germline V gene has CDR1 SGHNT and CDR2 YYREEE (reference sequence). The CDR3 reads CASSLGGQGRDTGELFF. CDR3 bases: TGTGCCAGCAGCTTGGGGGGACAGGGGAGGGACACCGGGGAGCTGTTTTTT. Full variable domain (remainder filled in from reference TRBV5-4 and TRBJ2-2): ETGVTQSPTHLIKTRGQQVTLRCSSQSGHNTVSWYQQALGQGPQFIFQYYREEENGRGNFPPRFSGLQFPNYSSELNVNALELDDSALYLCASSLGGQGRDTGELFFGEGSRLTVL.

The rearrangement links TRBV28 to TRBJ1-4; D may be TRBD1 (6 bases). Trimming cost V 5 bases and J 6 bases, with 13 bases left between them. The CDR3 covers 14 residues. CDR1 and CDR2 from the germline V gene are MDHEN and SYDVKM. Here the CDR3 DNA reads TGTGCCAGCAGTACGACAGGCGCCTATGAAAAACTGTTTTTT. It specifies CASSTTGAYEKLFF. The full variable domain, rest sourced from reference TRBV28 and TRBJ1-4, is DVKVTQSSRYLVKRTGEKVFLECVQDMDHENMFWYRQDPGLGLRLIYFSYDVKMKEKGDIPEGYSVSREKKERFSLILESASTNQTSMYLCASSTTGAYEKLFFGSGTQLSVL.

The CDR3 sequence: CASSQQTGGSSPLHF. The CDR3 coding sequence is TGTGCCAGCAGCCAACAAACAGGGGGGAGTTCACCCCTCCACTTT. This chain uses TRBV14 with TRBJ1-6; 8 bases align to TRBD1. CDR1 is SGHDN, CDR2 FVKESK, per germline. Trimming at V came to 2 bases and at J to 9 bases, leaving 6 bases not matched to a gene. The CDR3 length is 15 residues.

This clone appeared once. The chain employs TRBV3-1 (or the pseudogene TRBV3-2) and TRBJ2-7; TRBD2 aligns across 8 bases. CDR1 LGHDT and CDR2 YNNKEL come from the germline V gene (reference sequence). The CDR3 consists of 14 residues. The trim removed 0 bases at V and 9 bases at J, leaving 7 bases unmatched. This CDR3 is CASSQDKGTRAQYF. For the CDR3, the DNA is TGTGCCAGCAGCCAAGATAAAGGGACTAGGGCGCAGTACTTC.

This chain joins TRBV5-4 and TRBJ2-7; 7 bases are a match to TRBD1. Germline V gene lookup returns CDR1 SGHNT and CDR2 YYREEE (reference sequence). The V segment lost 4 bases and the J segment 0 bases; nucleotides outside the gene matches: 10. The CDR3 consists of 16 residues. CDR3 residues: CASSLDLGQSSYEQYF. DNA for the CDR3: TGTGCCAGCAGCCTGGACTTGGGACAGAGCTCCTACGAGCAGTACTTC.

The chain carries TRBV7-9 and TRBJ1-5; D is unclear. The CDR3 has 14 residues. With 0 bases removed from V and 5 bases from J, the gap between germline ends came to 8 bases. Germline loops: CDR1 SEHNR, CDR2 FQNEAQ (reference sequence). As DNA, the CDR3 is TGTGCCAGCAGCTTAGCTGGGAGGCATCAGCCCCAGCATTTT. Translation gives CASSLAGRHQPQHF.

The chain carries TRBV3-1 (or the pseudogene TRBV3-2) and TRBJ1-1; D not resolved. The V gene's germline CDR1 is LGHDT and CDR2 YNNKEL (reference sequence). V was shortened by 1 base and J by 3 bases, with 6 bases between the two germline ends. The length of the CDR3 is 13 residues. The CDR3 here is CASSQVPDTEAFF. The CDR3 DNA reads TGTGCCAGCAGCCAAGTCCCCGACACTGAAGCTTTCTTT.

The V gene is TRBV10-3, the J gene TRBJ1-1; 7 nucleotides match TRBD1. The ends lost 6 bases at V and 3 bases at J; junction bases unmatched: 7. Per the germline V gene, CDR1 is ENHRY and CDR2 is SYGVKD. This CDR3 has 14 residues. The CDR3 sequence is CAIRGDREDTEAFF. The CDR3 DNA follows: TGTGCCATCAGGGGAGACAGGGAGGACACTGAAGCTTTCTTT.

The rearrangement uses TRBV6-1 and TRBJ1-6; 8 bases match TRBD1. Germline V gives CDR1 MNHNS, CDR2 SASEGT. This CDR3 comprises 19 residues. Trimming removed 2 bases from V and 0 bases from J; junction bases left unmatched: 9. The CDR3 protein is CASSELNPGQASYNSPLHF. The CDR3 nucleotides are TGTGCCAGCAGTGAACTTAACCCGGGACAGGCCTCCTATAATTCACCCCTCCACTTT.

The chain is built from TRBV25-1 and TRBJ1-1; D not certain. Germline lookup yields CDR1 MGHDK and CDR2 SYGVNS. V was cut by 4 bases and J by 3 bases, with 18 bases left in between. There are 16 residues in the CDR3. The CDR3 DNA sequence: TGTGCCAGCAGTGCCCCTATACAGCCTTATGACACTGAAGCTTTCTTT. Protein: CASSAPIQPYDTEAFF.

The table lists this clone with a count of one. This chain uses TRBV11-3 with TRBJ1-1, with no clear D. Germline V gene lookup returns CDR1 SGHNT and CDR2 YENEEA. Trimming removed 3 bases from V and 5 bases from J, with 10 bases in between. This CDR3 has 13 residues. This chain's CDR3 is CASSFLSGTEAFF. The DNA for the CDR3 is TGTGCCAGCAGCTTCCTCTCGGGGACTGAAGCTTTCTTT.

DNA of the CDR3: TGTGCCAGCAGTTTAGGGCCGGGGTCAGCTAATGAAAAACTGTTTTTT. This translates into CASSLGPGSANEKLFF. The gene calls are TRBV27 and TRBJ1-4; the D is unclear. Trimming took 2 bases from V and 3 from J, leaving 13 bases between them. CDR3 length: 16 amino acids. Germline CDR1 is MNHEY and CDR2 is SMNVEV (reference sequence).

This chain connects TRBV18 to TRBJ1-6, with TRBD1 as a possible D gene (6 bases). V was shortened by 1 base and J by 5 bases, with 12 bases between the two germline ends. The CDR3 extends over 16 amino acids. Germline CDR1 reads KGHSH; CDR2 reads LQKENI. This CDR3 reads CASSPRSDRNNSPLHF. In nucleotides, the CDR3 is TGTGCCAGCTCACCACGGTCGGACAGAAATAATTCACCCCTCCACTTT.

Here the CDR3 reads CASTHTITEAFF. The CDR3 nucleotides read TGTGCCAGCACTCACACTATAACTGAAGCTTTCTTT. The chain is built from TRBV16 and TRBJ1-1; D call uncertain. V was pared by 7 bases and J by 5 bases, with 11 bases between. The CDR3 is made up of 12 amino acids. The germline V gene has CDR1 KGHSY and CDR2 FQNENV. The whole variable domain, filled in from reference TRBV16 and TRBJ1-1, reads GEEVAQTPKHLVRGEGQKAKLYCAPIKGHSYVFWYQQVLKNEFKFLISFQNENVFDETGMPKERFSAKCLPNSPCSLEIQATKLEDSAVYFCASTHTITEAFFGQGTRLTVV.

The chain recombines TRBV28 with TRBJ1-2; D uncertain. Looked up from germline, CDR1 is MDHEN and CDR2 is SYDVKM. Trimming left V 8 bases short and J 0 bases short, with 7 bases between. The CDR3 sequence is 12 residues long. CDR3 nucleotides: TGTGCCAGCCAAGCGGCTAACTATGGCTACACCTTC. Translated: CASQAANYGYTF.

The chain is built from TRBV28 and TRBJ1-5; 8 bases fit TRBD1. This CDR3 comprises 14 residues. Trimming removed 10 bases from V and 6 bases from J; junction bases left unmatched: 11. Germline CDR1 is MDHEN and CDR2 is SYDVKM. This chain's CDR3 is CATCYRGFGQPQHF. The CDR3 DNA reads TGTGCCACCTGCTACAGGGGGTTCGGTCAGCCCCAGCATTTT.

The rearrangement links TRBV15 to TRBJ2-1, with 7 nucleotides matching TRBD2. V shed 8 bases, J shed 10 bases, and the junction held 2 bases outside the gene matches. Germline V gene data show CDR1 as LNHNV and CDR2 as YYDKDF (reference sequence). The CDR3 length is 10 residues. The DNA of the CDR3 is TGTGCCACCTGGGGGGGAGAGCAGTTCTTC. This sequence encodes CATWGGEQFF.

The rearrangement uses TRBV6-5 and TRBJ1-1; unclear D gene. Trimming pared 6 bases from V and 0 bases from J, leaving 8 bases between. Germline V gene lookup returns CDR1 MNHEY and CDR2 SVGAGI. This CDR3 is 13 amino acids long. The CDR3 bases are TGTGCCAGCAGGGTGCAGGTGAACACTGAAGCTTTCTTT. This translates into CASRVQVNTEAFF.

The genes are TRBV24-1 and TRBJ1-2; 12 nucleotides line up with TRBD1. The CDR3 totals 16 residues. V lost 3 bases and J lost 8; bases outside the gene matches: 9. The germline V gene encodes CDR1 KGHDR and CDR2 SFDVKD. CDR3 residues: CATSDAPGQGARGYTF. The CDR3 DNA is TGTGCCACCAGTGATGCCCCGGGACAGGGGGCTCGGGGCTACACCTTC.

V is TRBV24-1 and J is TRBJ1-2; D remains unclear. The germline gives CDR1 KGHDR, CDR2 SFDVKD. Trimming shortened V by 4 bases and J by 6 bases, and 8 bases separated the two germline ends. The CDR3 consists of 12 residues. The DNA of the CDR3 is TGTGCCACCAGTGAGGCGGGTCATGGCTACACCTTC. Translated: CATSEAGHGYTF.

V usage is TRBV10-3 and J usage is TRBJ2-2; D remains ambiguous. The V and J ends lost 3 bases and 7 bases respectively, with 12 bases between them. This CDR3 is built from 14 residues. CDR1 and CDR2 from the germline V gene are ENHRY and SYGVKD. The CDR3 region is CAISDLSEHGELFF. The CDR3 region has the DNA TGTGCCATCAGTGATTTAAGTGAACACGGGGAGCTGTTTTTT.

This chain joins TRBV28 and TRBJ2-7; 7 nucleotides line up with TRBD1. Germline assignment: CDR1 MDHEN and CDR2 SYDVKM. Trimming at V came to 2 bases and at J to 13 bases, leaving 14 bases not matched to a gene. This CDR3 has 14 residues. CDR3 protein: CASSLAPSSQGPYF. The CDR3 DNA is TGTGCCAGCAGTTTAGCCCCCTCCTCACAGGGGCCCTACTTC.

The chain combines TRBV13 with TRBJ2-7; 8 bases line up with TRBD1. CDR1 is PRHDT, CDR2 FYEKMQ, per germline (reference sequence). J lost 4 bases, V lost 5 bases, and 7 bases had no gene match. The CDR3 is 14 residues long. The CDR3 coding sequence is TGTGCCAGCAGCCCAATAGACAGGGGATACGAGCAGTACTTC. This codes for CASSPIDRGYEQYF.

The CDR3 DNA reads as TGTGCCAGTAGTATAATAAGCGGGGGAAACAATGAGCAGTTCTTC. As protein: CASSIISGGNNEQFF. V gene TRBV19 combines with J gene TRBJ2-1; 8 bases agree with TRBD2. The CDR3 spans 15 residues. With 2 bases clipped from V and 5 bases from J, the junction kept 5 bases outside the gene matches. Germline-derived CDR1 and CDR2 are LNHDA and SQIVND (reference sequence).

The chain is built from TRBV11-1 and TRBJ2-7; tentative D call: TRBD1 (5 bases). This CDR3 has 14 residues. V lost 2 bases and J lost 0, with 8 bases in between. CDR1 and CDR2 from the germline V gene are SGHAT and FQDESV (reference sequence). The CDR3 DNA is TGTGCCAGCAGCTTAAGGGGCCCCTCCTACGAGCAGTACTTC. It is translated as CASSLRGPSYEQYF.

This chain connects TRBV5-8 to TRBJ1-2, with TRBD1 as a possible D gene (6 bases). V lost 4 bases, J lost 0 bases, and 13 bases lay in between. CDR3 length equals 15 residues. Looked up from germline, CDR1 is SGHTS and CDR2 is YDEGEE. The CDR3 bases are TGTGCCAGCAGCACCCGAGGACAGCCTAACTATGGCTACACCTTC. As protein: CASSTRGQPNYGYTF.

The chain carries TRBV11-2 and TRBJ1-2; D is uncertain. There are 13 residues in the CDR3. Trimming shortened V by 2 bases and J by 6 bases, and 10 bases separated the two germline ends. The V gene's germline CDR1 is SGHAT and CDR2 FQNNGV. The CDR3, as DNA: TGTGCCAGCAGCTTACAGGTTTCGGATGGCTACACCTTC. Translating gives CASSLQVSDGYTF.